This TCR beta chain was captured by sequencing in a study of identical twins. General observations from the study: The more abundant beta clonotypes in cord blood had fewer insertions, and memory repertoires did not show this.

TCRdb recomputed calls from the 5' RACE reads with MiXCR, one row per CDR3 protein. The sample includes about 200,000 distinct CDR3 sequences, less than 20% of them seen just once. Germline-derived CDR1 and CDR2 are MGHDK and SYGVNS. The V gene lost 4 bases and the J gene lost 1 base, with 10 bases spanning the gap. The CDR3 contains 14 residues. Notes on this clonotype: Its specificity is not known.

This sample also appeared in a second study, on T cells expressing NK-cell markers.

This clonotype was sampled from a woman younger than 30 in good health. Source material: CD8+ T cells sorted from blood. The chain joins TRBV25-1 to TRBJ2-5; D could derive from TRBD1 or TRBD2 (5 bases each). This chain's CDR3 is CASSGEGSQETQYF. The CDR3 nucleotides are TGTGCCAGCAGTGGAGAGGGGTCCCAAGAGACCCAGTACTTC. Full variable domain (missing parts from reference TRBV25-1 and TRBJ2-5): EADIYQTPRYLVIGTGKKITLECSQTMGHDKMYWYQQDPGMELHLIHYSYGVNSTEKGDLSSESTVSRIRTEHFPLTLESARPSHTSQYLCASSGEGSQETQYFGPGTRLLVL.